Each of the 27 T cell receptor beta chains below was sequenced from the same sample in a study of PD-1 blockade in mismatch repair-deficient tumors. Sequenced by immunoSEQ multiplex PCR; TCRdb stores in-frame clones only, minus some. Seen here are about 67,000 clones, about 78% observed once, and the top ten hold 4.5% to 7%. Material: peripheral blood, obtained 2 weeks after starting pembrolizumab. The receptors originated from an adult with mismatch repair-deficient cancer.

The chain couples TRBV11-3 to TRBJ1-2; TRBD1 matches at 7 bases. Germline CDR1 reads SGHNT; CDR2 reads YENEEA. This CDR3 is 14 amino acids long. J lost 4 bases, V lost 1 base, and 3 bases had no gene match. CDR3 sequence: CASSLGRGFYGYTF. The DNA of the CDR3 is TGTGCCAGCAGCTTAGGCAGGGGGTTCTATGGCTACACCTTC.

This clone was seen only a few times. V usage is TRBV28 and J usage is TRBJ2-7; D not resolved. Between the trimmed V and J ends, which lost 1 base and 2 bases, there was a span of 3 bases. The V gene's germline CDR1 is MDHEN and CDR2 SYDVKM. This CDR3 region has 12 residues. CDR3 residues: CASSLSTYEQYF. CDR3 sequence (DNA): TGTGCCAGCAGTTTATCAACCTACGAGCAGTACTTC.

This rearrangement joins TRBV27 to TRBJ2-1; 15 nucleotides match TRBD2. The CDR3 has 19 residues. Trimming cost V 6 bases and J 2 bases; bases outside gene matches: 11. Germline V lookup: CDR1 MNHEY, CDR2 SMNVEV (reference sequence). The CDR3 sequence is CASRNLGLAGGYPYNEQFF. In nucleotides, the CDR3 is TGTGCCAGCAGAAATTTGGGACTAGCGGGAGGTTATCCCTACAATGAGCAGTTCTTC.

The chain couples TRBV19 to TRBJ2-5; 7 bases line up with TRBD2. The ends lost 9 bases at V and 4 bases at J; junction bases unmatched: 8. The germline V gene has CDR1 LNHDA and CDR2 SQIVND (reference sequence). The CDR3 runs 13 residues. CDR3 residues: CASGGRAGETQYF. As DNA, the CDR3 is TGTGCCAGCGGAGGGAGGGCCGGAGAGACCCAGTACTTC.

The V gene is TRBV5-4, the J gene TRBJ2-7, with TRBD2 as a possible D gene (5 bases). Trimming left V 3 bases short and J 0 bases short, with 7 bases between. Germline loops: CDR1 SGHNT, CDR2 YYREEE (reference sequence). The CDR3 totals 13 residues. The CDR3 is CASSSGVSYEQYF. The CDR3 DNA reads TGTGCCAGCAGCTCCGGGGTCTCCTACGAGCAGTACTTC.

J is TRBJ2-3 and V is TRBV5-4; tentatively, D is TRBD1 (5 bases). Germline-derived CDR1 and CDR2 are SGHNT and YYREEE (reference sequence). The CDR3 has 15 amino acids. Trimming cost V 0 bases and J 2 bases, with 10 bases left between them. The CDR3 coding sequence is TGTGCCAGCAGCTTGGACAGGTCGGACACAGATACGCAGTATTTT. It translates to CASSLDRSDTDTQYF.

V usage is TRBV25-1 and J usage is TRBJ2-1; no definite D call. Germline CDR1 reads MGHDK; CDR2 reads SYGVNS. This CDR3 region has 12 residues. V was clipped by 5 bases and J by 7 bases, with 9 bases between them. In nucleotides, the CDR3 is TGTGCCAGCAGTCTGAATTGGAATGAGCAGTTCTTC. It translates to CASSLNWNEQFF. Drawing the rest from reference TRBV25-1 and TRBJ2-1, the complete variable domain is EADIYQTPRYLVIGTGKKITLECSQTMGHDKMYWYQQDPGMELHLIHYSYGVNSTEKGDLSSESTVSRIRTEHFPLTLESARPSHTSQYLCASSLNWNEQFFGPGTRLTVL.

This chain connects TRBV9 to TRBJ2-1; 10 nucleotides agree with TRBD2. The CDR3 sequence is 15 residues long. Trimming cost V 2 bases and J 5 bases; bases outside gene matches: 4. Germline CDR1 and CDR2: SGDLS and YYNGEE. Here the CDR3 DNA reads TGTGCCAGCAGCGTCGGGACTAGCGCTAACAATGAGCAGTTCTTC. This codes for CASSVGTSANNEQFF.

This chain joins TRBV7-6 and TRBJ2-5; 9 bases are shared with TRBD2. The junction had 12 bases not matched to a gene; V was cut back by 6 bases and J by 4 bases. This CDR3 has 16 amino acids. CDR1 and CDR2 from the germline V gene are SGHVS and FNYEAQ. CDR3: CASSHTEREEAETQYF. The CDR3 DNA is TGTGCCAGCAGTCACACGGAGCGGGAGGAGGCAGAGACCCAGTACTTC.

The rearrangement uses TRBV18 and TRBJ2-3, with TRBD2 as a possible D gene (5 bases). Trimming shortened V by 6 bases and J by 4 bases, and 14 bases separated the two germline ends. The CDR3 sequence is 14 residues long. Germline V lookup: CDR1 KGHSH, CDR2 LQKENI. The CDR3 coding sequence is TGTGCCAGCTCTCCCGGGGTTTCGGCAGATACGCAGTATTTT. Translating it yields CASSPGVSADTQYF. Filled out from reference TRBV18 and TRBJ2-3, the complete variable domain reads NAGVMQNPRHLVRRRGQEARLRCSPMKGHSHVYWYRQLPEEGLKFMVYLQKENIIDESGMPKERFSAEFPKEGPSILRIQQVVRGDSAAYFCASSPGVSADTQYFGPGTRLTVL.

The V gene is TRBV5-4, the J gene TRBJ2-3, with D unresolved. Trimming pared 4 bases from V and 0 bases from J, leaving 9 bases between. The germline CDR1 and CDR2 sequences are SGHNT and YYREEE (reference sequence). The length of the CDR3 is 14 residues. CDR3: CASSLSGSTDTQYF. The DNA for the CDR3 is TGTGCCAGCAGCCTCTCCGGGAGCACAGATACGCAGTATTTT. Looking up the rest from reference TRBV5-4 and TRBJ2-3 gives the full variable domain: ETGVTQSPTHLIKTRGQQVTLRCSSQSGHNTVSWYQQALGQGPQFIFQYYREEENGRGNFPPRFSGLQFPNYSSELNVNALELDDSALYLCASSLSGSTDTQYFGPGTRLTVL.

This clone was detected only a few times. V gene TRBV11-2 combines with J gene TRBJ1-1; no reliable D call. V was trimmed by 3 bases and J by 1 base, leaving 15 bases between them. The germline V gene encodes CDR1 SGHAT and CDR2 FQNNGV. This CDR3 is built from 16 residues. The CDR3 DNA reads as TGTGCCAGCAGCTTGCGGGCCGGGAGAACGAACACTGAAGCTTTCTTT. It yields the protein CASSLRAGRTNTEAFF. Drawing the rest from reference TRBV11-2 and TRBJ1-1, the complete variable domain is EAGVAQSPRYKIIEKRQSVAFWCNPISGHATLYWYQQILGQGPKLLIQFQNNGVVDDSQLPKDRFSAERLKGVDSTLKIQPAKLEDSAVYLCASSLRAGRTNTEAFFGQGTRLTVV.

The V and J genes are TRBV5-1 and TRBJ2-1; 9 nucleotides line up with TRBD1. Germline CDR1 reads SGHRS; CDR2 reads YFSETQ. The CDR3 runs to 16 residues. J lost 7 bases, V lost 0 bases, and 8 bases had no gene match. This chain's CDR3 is CASSLVKGQGENEQFF. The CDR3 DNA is TGCGCCAGCAGCTTGGTGAAGGGACAGGGTGAAAATGAGCAGTTCTTC.

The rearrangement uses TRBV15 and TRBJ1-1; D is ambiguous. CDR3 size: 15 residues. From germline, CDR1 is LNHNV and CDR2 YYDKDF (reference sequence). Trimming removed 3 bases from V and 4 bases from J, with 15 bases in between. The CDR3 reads CATSSRLGPVTEAFF. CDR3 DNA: TGTGCCACCAGCAGTAGACTCGGACCAGTCACTGAAGCTTTCTTT.

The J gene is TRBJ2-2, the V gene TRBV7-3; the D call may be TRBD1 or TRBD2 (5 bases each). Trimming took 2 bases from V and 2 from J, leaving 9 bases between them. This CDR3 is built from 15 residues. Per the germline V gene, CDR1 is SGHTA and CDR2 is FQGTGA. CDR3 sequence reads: CASSLGGVNTGELFF. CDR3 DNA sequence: TGTGCCAGCAGCTTAGGGGGTGTCAACACCGGGGAGCTGTTTTTT.

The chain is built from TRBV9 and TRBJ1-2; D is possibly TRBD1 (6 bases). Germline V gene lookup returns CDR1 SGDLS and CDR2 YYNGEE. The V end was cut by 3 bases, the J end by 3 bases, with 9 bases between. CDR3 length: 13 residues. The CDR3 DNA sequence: TGTGCCAGCAGCGATCGACAGGACTATGGCTACACCTTC. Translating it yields CASSDRQDYGYTF.

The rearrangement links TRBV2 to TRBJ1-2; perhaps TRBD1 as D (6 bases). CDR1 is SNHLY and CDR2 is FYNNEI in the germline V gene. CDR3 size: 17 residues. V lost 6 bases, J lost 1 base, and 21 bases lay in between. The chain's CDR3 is CASRYPFDEQGNYGYTF. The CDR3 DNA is TGTGCCAGCAGGTACCCCTTTGACGAACAGGGTAACTATGGCTACACCTTC.

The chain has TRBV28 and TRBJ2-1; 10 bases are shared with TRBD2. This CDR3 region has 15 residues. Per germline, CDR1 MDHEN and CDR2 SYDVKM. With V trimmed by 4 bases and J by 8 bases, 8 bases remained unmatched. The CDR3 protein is CASSSQASGSDEQFF. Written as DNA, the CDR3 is TGTGCCAGCAGTTCCCAGGCTAGCGGGAGCGATGAGCAGTTCTTC.

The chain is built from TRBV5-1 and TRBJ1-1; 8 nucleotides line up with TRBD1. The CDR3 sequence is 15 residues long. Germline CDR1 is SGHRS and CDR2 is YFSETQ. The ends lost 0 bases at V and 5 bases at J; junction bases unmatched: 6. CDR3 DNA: TGCGCCAGCAGCTTGGAGGGACAGGCTTTAACTGAAGCTTTCTTT. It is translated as CASSLEGQALTEAFF.

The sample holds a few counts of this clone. The CDR3 region has the DNA TGTGCCAGCAGGAGAGGAGCCTACAATGAGCAGTTCTTC. It encodes CASRRGAYNEQFF. The chain combines TRBV5-4 with TRBJ2-1; D gene uncertain. Germline values: CDR1 SGHNT, CDR2 YYREEE (reference sequence). The CDR3 contains 13 residues. The ends were cut back, 5 bases at V and 2 bases at J, with 8 bases in the middle.

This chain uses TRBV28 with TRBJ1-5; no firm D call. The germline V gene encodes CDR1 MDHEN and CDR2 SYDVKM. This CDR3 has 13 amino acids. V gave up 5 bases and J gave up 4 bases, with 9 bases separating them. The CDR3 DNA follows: TGTGCCAGCAGTCCTGGGGTGAATCAGCCCCAGCATTTT. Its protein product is CASSPGVNQPQHF. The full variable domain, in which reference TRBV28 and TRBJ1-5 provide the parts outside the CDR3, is DVKVTQSSRYLVKRTGEKVFLECVQDMDHENMFWYRQDPGLGLRLIYFSYDVKMKEKGDIPEGYSVSREKKERFSLILESASTNQTSMYLCASSPGVNQPQHFGDGTRLSIL.

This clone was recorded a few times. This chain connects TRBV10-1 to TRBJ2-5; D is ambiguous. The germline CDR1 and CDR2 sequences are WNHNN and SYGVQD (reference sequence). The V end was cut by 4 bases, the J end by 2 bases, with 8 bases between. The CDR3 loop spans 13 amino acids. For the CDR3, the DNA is TGCGCCAGCAGTGCCCAGTCTCAAGAGACCCAGTACTTC. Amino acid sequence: CASSAQSQETQYF.

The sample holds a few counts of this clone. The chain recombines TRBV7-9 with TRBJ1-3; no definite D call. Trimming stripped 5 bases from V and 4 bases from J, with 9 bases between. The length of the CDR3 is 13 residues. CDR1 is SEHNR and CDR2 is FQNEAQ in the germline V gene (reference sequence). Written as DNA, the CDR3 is TGTGCCAGCAGCCCCGATTCGGGAAACACCATATATTTT. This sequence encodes CASSPDSGNTIYF.

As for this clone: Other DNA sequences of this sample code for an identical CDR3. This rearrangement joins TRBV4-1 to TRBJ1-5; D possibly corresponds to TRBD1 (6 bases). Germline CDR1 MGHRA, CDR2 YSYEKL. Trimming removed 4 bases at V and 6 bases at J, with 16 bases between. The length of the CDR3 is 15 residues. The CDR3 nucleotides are TGCGCCAGCAGCCCGGGGGCCGACAGCGGTCAGCCCCAGCATTTT. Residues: CASSPGADSGQPQHF.

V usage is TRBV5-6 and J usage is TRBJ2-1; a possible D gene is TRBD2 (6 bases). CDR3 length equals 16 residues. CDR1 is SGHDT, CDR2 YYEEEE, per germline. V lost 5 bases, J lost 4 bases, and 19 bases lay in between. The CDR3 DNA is TGTGCCAGCAGTCCCCTCCTCGGGAGTGGGTACAATGAGCAGTTCTTC. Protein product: CASSPLLGSGYNEQFF.

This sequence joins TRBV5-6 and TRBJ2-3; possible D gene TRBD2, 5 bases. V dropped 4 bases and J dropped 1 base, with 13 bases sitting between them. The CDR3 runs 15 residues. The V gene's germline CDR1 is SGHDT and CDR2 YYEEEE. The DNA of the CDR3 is TGTGCCAGCAGCGCTGGCGGGTTTGGCACAGATACGCAGTATTTT. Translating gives CASSAGGFGTDTQYF.

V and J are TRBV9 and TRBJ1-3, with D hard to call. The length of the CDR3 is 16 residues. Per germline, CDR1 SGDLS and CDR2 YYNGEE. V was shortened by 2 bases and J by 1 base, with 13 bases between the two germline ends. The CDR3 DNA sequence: TGTGCCAGCAGCGTCTCCTGGGAGTTTTCTGGAAACACCATATATTTT. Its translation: CASSVSWEFSGNTIYF.